This T cell receptor (beta chain) was found in a study of blood T cell repertoires in COVID-19. Study information: Sample material is recorded as cDNA or gDNA derived from T cells, B-cell-depleted T cells, or PBMCs.

The CDR3 has 15 residues. Trimming removed 3 bases from V and 3 bases from J; junction bases left unmatched: 4. The germline V gene encodes CDR1 KGHDR and CDR2 SFDVKD. Clones were read by immunoSEQ multiplex PCR, and TCRdb kept only the in-frame ones, dropping some. The table records roughly 53,000 clones, about 81% of them present only once. Source material: peripheral blood. This sequence originates from a man between 70 and 80 years old with active COVID-19. The J gene is TRBJ2-3, the V gene TRBV24-1, with 8 bases fitting TRBD1. The CDR3: CATSDPGTGTDTQYF. The CDR3 region has the DNA TGTGCCACCAGTGATCCAGGGACAGGTACAGATACGCAGTATTTT.